This TCR beta chain is from a study of cytotoxic CD8 clonotypes in ibrutinib-treated CLL. Broader study findings: Relative to age-matched healthy donors, clonality at baseline was higher, and it tracked circulating CD8+ T-cell counts.

A word on this clone: The antigen is unknown.

TCRdb's copy holds only in-frame clones and misses some; the assay was immunoSEQ multiplex PCR. The repertoire holds 130,000 to 150,000 clones, with approximately 90% as singletons. Per germline, CDR1 SGHTA and CDR2 FQGNSA. V trimming: 3 bases; J trimming: 3 bases; junction bases outside the gene matches: 6. This CDR3 spans 16 amino acids. The receptor was isolated from a human donor with chronic lymphocytic leukemia. The material sequenced was PBMCs, taken after 12 months of ibrutinib treatment. The chain combines TRBV7-2 with TRBJ2-7, with 12 nucleotides matching TRBD2. The CDR3 loop reads CASSLRTSGTDYEQYF. In nucleotides, the CDR3 is TGTGCCAGCAGCTTGAGGACTAGCGGGACTGACTACGAGCAGTACTTC.